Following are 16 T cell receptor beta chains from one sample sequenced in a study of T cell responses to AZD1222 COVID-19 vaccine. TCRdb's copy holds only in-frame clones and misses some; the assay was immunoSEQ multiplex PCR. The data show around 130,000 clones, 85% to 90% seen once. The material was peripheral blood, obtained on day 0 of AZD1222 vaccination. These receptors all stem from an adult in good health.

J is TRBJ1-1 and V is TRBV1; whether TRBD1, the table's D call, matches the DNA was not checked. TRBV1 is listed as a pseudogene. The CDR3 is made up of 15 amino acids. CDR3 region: CTSSQPTGLWTEAFF. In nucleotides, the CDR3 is TGCACCAGCAGCCAGCCGACAGGTCTGTGGACTGAAGCTTTCTTT.

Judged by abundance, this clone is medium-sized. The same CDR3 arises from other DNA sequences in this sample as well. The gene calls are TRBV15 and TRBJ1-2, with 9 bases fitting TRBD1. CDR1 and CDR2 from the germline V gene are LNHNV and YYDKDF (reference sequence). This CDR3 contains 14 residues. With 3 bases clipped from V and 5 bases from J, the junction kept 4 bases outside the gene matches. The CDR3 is CATSRDRGAYGYTF. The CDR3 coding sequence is TGTGCCACCAGCAGGGACAGGGGAGCTTATGGCTACACCTTC.

CDR3 nucleotide sequence: TGCGCCAGCAGCCGGGACCCTGGGAACACTGAAGCTTTCTTT. Amino acids: CASSRDPGNTEAFF. V is TRBV5-1 and J is TRBJ1-1; TRBD1 is a possible D gene (5 bases). The CDR3 contains 14 residues. Germline CDR1 reads SGHRS; CDR2 reads YFSETQ. Trimming cost V 4 bases and J 1 base, with 11 bases left between them.

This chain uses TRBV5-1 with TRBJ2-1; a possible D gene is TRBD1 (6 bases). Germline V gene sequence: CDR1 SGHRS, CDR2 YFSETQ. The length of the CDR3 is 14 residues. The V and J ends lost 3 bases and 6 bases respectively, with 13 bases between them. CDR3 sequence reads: CASSWAGDSNEQFF. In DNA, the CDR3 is TGCGCCAGCAGCTGGGCAGGGGATAGCAATGAGCAGTTCTTC.

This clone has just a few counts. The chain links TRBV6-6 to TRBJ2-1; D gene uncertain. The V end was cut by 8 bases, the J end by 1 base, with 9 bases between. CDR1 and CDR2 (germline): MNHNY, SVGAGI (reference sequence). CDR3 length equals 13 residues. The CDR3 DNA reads TGTGCCAGCTGGTTGGGGTCCTACAATGAGCAGTTCTTC. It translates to CASWLGSYNEQFF.

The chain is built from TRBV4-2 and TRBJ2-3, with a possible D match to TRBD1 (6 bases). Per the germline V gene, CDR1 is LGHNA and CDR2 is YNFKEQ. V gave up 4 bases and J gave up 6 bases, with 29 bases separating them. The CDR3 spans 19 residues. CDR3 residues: CASSLTAPGRGQRLDTQYF. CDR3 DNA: TGTGCCAGCAGCCTGACTGCCCCAGGTAGAGGACAGAGGCTGGATACGCAGTATTTT.

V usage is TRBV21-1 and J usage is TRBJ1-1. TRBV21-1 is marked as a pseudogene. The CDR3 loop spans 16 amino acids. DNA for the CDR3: TGTGCCAGCACCCATCTGGGGGTTGTTACGAACACTGAAGCTTTCTTT. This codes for CASTHLGVVTNTEAFF.

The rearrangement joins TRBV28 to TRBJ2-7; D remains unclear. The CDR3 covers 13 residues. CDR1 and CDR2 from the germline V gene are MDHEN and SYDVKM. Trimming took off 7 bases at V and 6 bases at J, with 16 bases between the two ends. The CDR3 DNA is TGTGCCAGCACAGTCTCCCCGGAAGGCGAGCAGTACTTC. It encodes CASTVSPEGEQYF.

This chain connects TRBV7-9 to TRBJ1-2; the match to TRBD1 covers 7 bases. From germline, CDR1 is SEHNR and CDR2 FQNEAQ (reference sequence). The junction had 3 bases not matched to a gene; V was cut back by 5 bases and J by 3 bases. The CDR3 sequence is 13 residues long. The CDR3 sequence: CASSKGQDYGYTF. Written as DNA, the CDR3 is TGTGCCAGCAGCAAAGGACAGGACTATGGCTACACCTTC.

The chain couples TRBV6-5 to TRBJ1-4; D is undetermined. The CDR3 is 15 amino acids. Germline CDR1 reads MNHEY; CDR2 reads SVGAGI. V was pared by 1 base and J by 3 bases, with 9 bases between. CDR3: CASSYLGPSNEKLFF. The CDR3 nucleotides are TGTGCCAGCAGTTACTTGGGTCCGTCTAATGAAAAACTGTTTTTT.

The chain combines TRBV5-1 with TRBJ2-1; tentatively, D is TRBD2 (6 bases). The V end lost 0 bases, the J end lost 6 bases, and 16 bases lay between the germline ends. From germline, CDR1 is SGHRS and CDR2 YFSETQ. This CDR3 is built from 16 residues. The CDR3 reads CASSLEGGLPGNEQFF. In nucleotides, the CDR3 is TGCGCCAGCAGCTTGGAGGGTGGACTACCGGGCAATGAGCAGTTCTTC.

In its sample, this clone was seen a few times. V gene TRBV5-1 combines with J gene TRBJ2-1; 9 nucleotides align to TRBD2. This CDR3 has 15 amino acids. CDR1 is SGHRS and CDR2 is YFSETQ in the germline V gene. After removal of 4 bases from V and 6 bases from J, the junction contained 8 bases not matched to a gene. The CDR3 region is CASSPRGGRANEQFF. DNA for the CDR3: TGCGCCAGCAGCCCGAGGGGCGGGAGGGCCAATGAGCAGTTCTTC.

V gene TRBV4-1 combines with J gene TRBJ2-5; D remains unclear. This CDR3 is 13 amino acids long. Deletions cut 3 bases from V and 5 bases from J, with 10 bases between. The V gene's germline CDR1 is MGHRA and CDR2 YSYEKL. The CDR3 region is CASSHAGGETQYF. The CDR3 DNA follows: TGCGCCAGCAGCCACGCCGGCGGTGAGACCCAGTACTTC.

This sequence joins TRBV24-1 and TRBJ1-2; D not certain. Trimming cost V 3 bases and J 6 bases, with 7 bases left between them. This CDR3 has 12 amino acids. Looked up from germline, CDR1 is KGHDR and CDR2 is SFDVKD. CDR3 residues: CATSDREHGYTF. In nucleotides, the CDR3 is TGTGCCACCAGTGATCGGGAACATGGCTACACCTTC.

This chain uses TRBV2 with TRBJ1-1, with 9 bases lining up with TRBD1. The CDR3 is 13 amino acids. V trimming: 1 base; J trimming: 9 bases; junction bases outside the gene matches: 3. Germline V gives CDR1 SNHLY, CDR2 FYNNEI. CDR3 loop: CASSEDRGPKAFF. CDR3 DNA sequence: TGTGCCAGCAGTGAAGACAGGGGGCCGAAAGCTTTCTTT. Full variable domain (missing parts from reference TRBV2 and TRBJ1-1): EPEVTQTPSHQVTQMGQEVILRCVPISNHLYFYWYRQILGQKVEFLVSFYNNEISEKSEIFDDQFSVERPDGSNFTLKIRSTKLEDSAMYFCASSEDRGPKAFFGQGTRLTVV.

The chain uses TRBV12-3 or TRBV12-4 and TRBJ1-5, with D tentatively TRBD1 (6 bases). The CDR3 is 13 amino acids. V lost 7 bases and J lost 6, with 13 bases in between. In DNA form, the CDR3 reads TGTGCCAGCACCGGAGGGGGAGGTCAGCCCCAGCATTTT. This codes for CASTGGGGQPQHF.